Listed below are T cell receptor beta chains from one sample, sequenced in a study of T cell responses to AZD1222 COVID-19 vaccine. Some clones are missing from TCRdb's copy, which holds only in-frame ones; the method was immunoSEQ multiplex PCR. The data show 200,000 or so clones, 80% to 90% seen once. The sequencing here drew on peripheral blood, taken on day 0 of MenACWY control vaccination. Source of these receptors: an adult in good health. The CDR3 runs from the conserved cysteine through the conserved F or W. The D gene is left open where the match is weak. Clone sizes are given selectively: once, few, many, or a class where the clone is expanded.

V	size	J	D	DNA	CDR3
TRBV7-9	once	TRBJ1-4	NA	TGTGCCAGCAGCCCCCGGGGCGCTAATGAAAAACTGTTTTTT	CASSPRGANEKLFF
TRBV6-5	NA	TRBJ1-1	TRBD1	TGTGCCAGCAGTCTAATAGTCAGGGGGGGGGAAGCTTTCTTT	CASSLIVRGGEAFF
TRBV3-1/TRBV3-2	NA	TRBJ2-3	TRBD2	TGTGCCAGCAGCCAAGATGGGGATGCGGGGGGGCCTCTAGATACGCAGTATTTT	CASSQDGDAGGPLDTQYF
TRBV5-1	NA	TRBJ2-7	NA	TGCGCCAGCAGCGTTGGATTTGGGGGGCAGAGCTCCTACGAGCAGTACTTC	CASSVGFGGQSSYEQYF
TRBV10-3	NA	TRBJ2-2	NA	TGTGCCATCACTTCTCAGGACACCGGGGAGCTGTTTTTT	CAITSQDTGELFF
TRBV19	NA	TRBJ1-1	NA	TGTGCCAGTAGTATCAATTGGGGAAACATGAACACTGAAGCTTTCTTT	CASSINWGNMNTEAFF
TRBV3-1/TRBV3-2	NA	TRBJ2-1	TRBD2	TGTGCCAGCAGCCAAAGCGGGAACCTTAACAATGAGCAGTTCTTC	CASSQSGNLNNEQFF
TRBV6-5	few	TRBJ1-3	NA	TGTGCCAGCAGTTATGATCGCTCTGGAAACACCATATATTTT	CASSYDRSGNTIYF
TRBV28	NA	TRBJ1-4	NA	TGTGCCAGCAGTTTATTGATGGGGGCTCCTAATGAAAAACTGTTTTTT	CASSLLMGAPNEKLFF
TRBV6-1	NA	TRBJ1-3	NA	TGTGCCAGCAGTGAGAGGGGCGGCTTGGGGACCATATATTTT	CASSERGGLGTIYF
TRBV2	once	TRBJ2-5	NA	TGTGCCAGCGGAAGCCGGTTTCACGAGACCCAGTACTTC	CASGSRFHETQYF
TRBV6-1	NA	TRBJ1-4	TRBD1	TGTGCCAGCAGTGAACCCAGGGGCAGGGGGGAAAAACTGTTTTTT	CASSEPRGRGEKLFF
TRBV20-1	NA	TRBJ2-2	NA	TGCAGTGCTAGCCGTACCGGGGAGCTGTTTTTT	CSASRTGELFF
TRBV9	NA	TRBJ2-1	TRBD2	TGTGCCAGCAGCGCGAGCGGGAGAGGGGGTAGGGGCAATGAGCAGTTCTTC	CASSASGRGGRGNEQFF
TRBV5-4	NA	TRBJ1-2	NA	TGTGCCAGCAGCCGTCAGGAGAACTATGGCTACACCTTC	CASSRQENYGYTF
TRBV6-5	NA	TRBJ1-6	NA	TGTGCCAGCAGTCCTGAGGTCACGGCCAATTCACCCCTCCACTTT	CASSPEVTANSPLHF
TRBV5-1	NA	TRBJ2-7	NA	TGCGCCAGCAGCTCCGGGGGCGTGAAGGGCTACGAGCAGTACTTC	CASSSGGVKGYEQYF
TRBV7-9	once	TRBJ1-2	NA	TGTGCCAGCAGCCTCCCGGGGGGGGCCAATAACTATGGCTACACCTTC	CASSLPGGANNYGYTF
TRBV6-5	NA	TRBJ2-1	NA	TGTGCCAGCAGTTTCTCTGAGACTAGTGTCAATGAGCAGTTCTTC	CASSFSETSVNEQFF
TRBV6-1	NA	TRBJ1-2	TRBD1	TGTGCCAGCAATGAACAGGGGGCCGACTATGGCTACACCTTC	CASNEQGADYGYTF
TRBV5-8	NA	TRBJ1-4	NA	TGTGCCAGCAGCTCAAGACAGTTTTTTAATGAAAAACTGTTTTTT	CASSSRQFFNEKLFF
TRBV30	NA	TRBJ1-3	NA	TGTGCCTGGAGTGTATGGATGTACGGAAACACCATATATTTT	CAWSVWMYGNTIYF
TRBV7-2	NA	TRBJ2-1	NA	TGTGCCAGCAGCCCACAACCGGGTTTTGCCTACAATGAGCAGTTCTTC	CASSPQPGFAYNEQFF
TRBV18	few	TRBJ2-7	NA	TGTGCCAGCTCACCGAGTGGGGGGAGGCGATACGAGCAGTACTTC	CASSPSGGRRYEQYF
TRBV7-9	NA	TRBJ1-4	NA	TGTGCCAGCAGCTTACCCAGCGTCTATGAAAAACTGTTTTTT	CASSLPSVYEKLFF
TRBV7-2	NA	TRBJ2-7	NA	TGTGCCAGCAGCTCGACGCCAGGGGGGTACGAGCAGTACTTC	CASSSTPGGYEQYF
TRBV5-1	once	TRBJ2-3	NA	TGCGCCAGCAGGCGGGACGGCGGACTAGATACGCAGTATTTT	CASRRDGGLDTQYF
TRBV7-8	NA	TRBJ1-1	TRBD1	TGTGCCAGCAGCTTCCGGGACAGGACCACTGAAGCTTTCTTT	CASSFRDRTTEAFF
TRBV2	NA	TRBJ2-5	TRBD1	TGTGCCAGCATGGGACAGGGACCGAAAGGAGTGAAGACCCAGTACTTC	CASMGQGPKGVKTQYF
TRBV30	NA	TRBJ1-2	NA	TGTGCCTGGAGCCTTTTAGGGGGAGTCTACACCTTC	CAWSLLGGVYTF
TRBV28	once	TRBJ2-7	NA	TGTGCCAGCAGTTTGAGACAGCCGAGAGAGCAGTACTTC	CASSLRQPREQYF
TRBV27	once	TRBJ2-3	NA	TGTGCCAGCAGACAATTACCTACAGCGACAGATACGCAGTATTTT	CASRQLPTATDTQYF
TRBV6-2/TRBV6-3	NA	TRBJ2-7	NA	TGTGCCAGCAGTTCCGGGACACCGGAGCAGTACTTC	CASSSGTPEQYF
TRBV11-1	NA	TRBJ1-2	TRBD1	TGTGCCAGCAGCTTAGAGCCGACAGGGAACTATGGCTACACCTTC	CASSLEPTGNYGYTF
TRBV10-3	NA	TRBJ1-1	NA	TGTGCCATCAGTGAGTCTGGGAGGGCTCATTTT	CAISESGRAHF
TRBV16	NA	TRBJ1-1	NA	TGTGCCAGCAGCCGTCAGGGAGGTAACACTGAAGCTTTCTTT	CASSRQGGNTEAFF
TRBV28	NA	TRBJ2-7	NA	TGTGCCAGCAGTTTATTTCGGAGGTACTACGAGCAGTACTTC	CASSLFRRYYEQYF
TRBV28	once	TRBJ1-1	TRBD1	TGTGCCAGCAGACCCTCGGACAGGGTGAACACTGAAGCTTTCTTT	CASRPSDRVNTEAFF
TRBV19	NA	TRBJ2-7	TRBD2	TGTGCCAGTAGTCCAGCGGGAGGCCCAAACTACGAGCAGTACTTC	CASSPAGGPNYEQYF
TRBV19	NA	TRBJ1-2	TRBD1	TGTGCCAGCATGGGACAGGGTAGCTATGGCTACACCTTC	CASMGQGSYGYTF
TRBV6-2/TRBV6-3	few	TRBJ2-7	TRBD2	TGTGCCAGCAGTTCCCAGCGGGGGGGCTCCTACGAGCAGTACTTC	CASSSQRGGSYEQYF
TRBV7-9	NA	TRBJ1-4	NA	TGTGCCAGCAGCTGGGGAGCAACTAATGAAAAACTGTTTTTT	CASSWGATNEKLFF
TRBV7-2	once	TRBJ2-7	NA	TGTGCCAGCAGCTTAAATGGGGCGGGACTTGGCGAGCAGTACTTC	CASSLNGAGLGEQYF
TRBV7-8	NA	TRBJ1-3	NA	TGTGCCAGCAGCTTAGAGATCAGATCTCCTGGAAACACCATATATTTT	CASSLEIRSPGNTIYF
TRBV4-2	NA	TRBJ1-5	NA	TGTGCCAGCAGCCCCGACAGAGGCAATCAGCCCCAGCATTTT	CASSPDRGNQPQHF
TRBV27	NA	TRBJ1-1	NA	TGTGCCAGCAGTTTGGTAATCACGGACACTGAAGCTTTCTTT	CASSLVITDTEAFF
TRBV7-9	NA	TRBJ2-1	NA	TGTGCCAGCAGCGGTCAAGGGGTTGGGCAGTTCTTC	CASSGQGVGQFF
TRBV28	NA	TRBJ1-2	NA	TGTGCCAGCAGTGTACCACAGGTTAACTATGGCTACACCTTC	CASSVPQVNYGYTF
TRBV6-2/TRBV6-3	few	TRBJ1-5	NA	TGTGCCAGCAGCCTCGGGAGGGCTCAGCCCCAGCATTTT	CASSLGRAQPQHF
TRBV7-2	few	TRBJ1-4	TRBD1	TGTGCCAGCAGCTTAGGACAGGGAGGTGGAGGGAATGAAAAACTGTTTTTT	CASSLGQGGGGNEKLFF
TRBV7-9	once	TRBJ1-4	NA	TGTGCCAGCAGCTTGGGGGCAGGATCTAATGAAAAACTGTTTTTT	CASSLGAGSNEKLFF
TRBV7-9	NA	TRBJ1-5	NA	TGTGCCAGCAGCCAAGGGACTCATAATCAGCCCCAGCATTTT	CASSQGTHNQPQHF
TRBV28	NA	TRBJ2-3	TRBD1	TGTGCCAGCAGACTAACAGGGGCAGATACGCAGTATTTT	CASRLTGADTQYF
TRBV6-9	NA	TRBJ1-5	TRBD1	TGTGCCAGCAGTGACAGGGGAGGCAATCAGCCCCAGCATTTT	CASSDRGGNQPQHF
TRBV27	NA	TRBJ2-1	TRBD2	TGTGCCAGCAGTTCCTTAAAGCGGGAGAGAAATGAGCAGTTCTTC	CASSSLKRERNEQFF
TRBV25-1	NA	TRBJ2-7	NA	TGTGCCACCAGGGACCGACGTGGGGAGCAGTACTTC	CATRDRRGEQYF
TRBV7-9	NA	TRBJ1-5	NA	TGTGCCGGGATGGGGGAAGAATATAGCAATCAGCCCCAGCATTTT	CAGMGEEYSNQPQHF
TRBV7-3	NA	TRBJ2-7	TRBD2	TGTGCCAGCAGCTACGGGACTAGCGGGGATCAATACGAGCAGTACTTC	CASSYGTSGDQYEQYF